The source of this TCR beta chain is a study of blood T cell repertoires in COVID-19. This CDR3 comprises 15 residues. V lost 2 bases and J lost 7, with 18 bases in between. Germline CDR1 is LNHDA and CDR2 is SQIVND (reference sequence). In the original processing: Reference gene primer amplification in the assay estimated nucleated cell counts. The table came from immunoSEQ multiplex PCR; TCRdb's copy has only in-frame clones and leaves some out. D and trimming were read from the DNA, whereas the V and J calls and clone size are those reported in that table. Among approximately 190,000 clones listed, just under 85% were seen once.

This TCR was recovered from a woman aged 70-85 years with active or convalescent COVID-19. Sequenced material: peripheral blood. The chain joins TRBV19 to TRBJ2-7, with D perhaps TRBD1 (6 bases). CDR3 region: CASSITTGQPLEQYF. CDR3 bases: TGTGCCAGTAGTATAACCACAGGACAGCCGCTAGAGCAGTACTTC.